One and the same sample provided the 26 T cell receptor beta chains below, sequenced in a study of post-analysis software for immune sequencing data. Unique molecular identifiers featured in each of the TCR beta cDNA libraries. MiXCR, applied by TCRdb to the PCR reads, yields one record per CDR3 protein. The sample lists about 160,000 distinct CDR3 sequences; 36% were seen once. Source: blood, taken after autologous hematopoietic stem cell transplantation. These receptors were obtained from a girl under 18 with multiple sclerosis.

This clonotype was counted only a few times. This rearrangement joins TRBV13 to TRBJ2-2; 8 bases agree with TRBD1. Germline V lookup: CDR1 PRHDT, CDR2 FYEKMQ (reference sequence). This CDR3 spans 16 amino acids. J gave up 0 bases and V 6 bases, and 6 bases lay outside the gene matches. The CDR3 nucleotides read TGTGCCAGCAGGTTACAGGGGGAGGCGAACACCGGGGAGCTGTTTTTT. Translation gives CASRLQGEANTGELFF.

The CDR3 region is CASSFWNSYGYTF. CDR3 nucleotides: TGTGCCAGCAGCTTTTGGAACAGCTATGGCTACACCTTC. The chain combines TRBV7-9 with TRBJ1-2, with D uncertain. Trimming left V 3 bases short and J 4 bases short, with 9 bases between. CDR1 is SEHNR, CDR2 FQNEAQ, per germline (reference sequence). The CDR3 runs 13 residues.

J is TRBJ1-1 and V is TRBV29-1; TRBD1 agrees at 9 bases. Germline assignment: CDR1 SQVTM and CDR2 ANQGSEA. The CDR3 runs 12 residues. J gave up 4 bases and V 6 bases, and 3 bases lay outside the gene matches. CDR3 loop: CSVDRGGTEAFF. Written as DNA, the CDR3 is TGCAGCGTCGACAGGGGGGGCACTGAAGCTTTCTTT.

V gene TRBV7-8 combines with J gene TRBJ2-2, with D unclear. Per germline, CDR1 SGHVS and CDR2 FQNEAQ. This CDR3 has 14 residues. Trimming took 1 base from V and 3 from J, leaving 6 bases between them. CDR3 DNA sequence: TGTGCCAGCAGCTTAGAGGGTTACACCGGGGAGCTGTTTTTT. Protein: CASSLEGYTGELFF.

This clonotype was seen many times. The rearrangement links TRBV5-1 to TRBJ2-3; TRBD1 might be the D (5 bases). The length of the CDR3 is 14 residues. The V end was cut by 0 bases, the J end by 0 bases, with 5 bases between. Per germline, CDR1 SGHRS and CDR2 YFSETQ. CDR3 loop: CASSLGQSTDTQYF. The CDR3 DNA is TGCGCCAGCAGCTTGGGACAGAGCACAGATACGCAGTATTTT.

This clonotype was seen a handful of times. The J gene is TRBJ1-6, the V gene TRBV20-1; maybe TRBD1 (6 bases). CDR1 is DFQATT, CDR2 SNEGSKA, per germline (reference sequence). Trimming took off 6 bases at V and 6 bases at J, with 12 bases between the two ends. The CDR3 spans 13 residues. Here the CDR3 DNA reads TGCAGTGCCCAGGACAGTTCTAATTCACCCCTCCACTTT. Amino acids: CSAQDSSNSPLHF.

This clonotype turned up a few times. The chain recombines TRBV20-1 with TRBJ2-3; possibly TRBD1 or TRBD2 for D (7 bases each). The CDR3 is made up of 14 amino acids. Germline loops: CDR1 DFQATT, CDR2 SNEGSKA (reference sequence). The CDR3 region has the DNA TGCAGCTTCAGGGGGGAGGGCTATGGAGATACGCAGTATTTT. Protein sequence: CSFRGEGYGDTQYF.

V usage is TRBV5-1 and J usage is TRBJ2-7; perhaps TRBD2 as D (6 bases). V was pared by 2 bases and J by 7 bases, with 16 bases between. This CDR3 region has 14 residues. Germline assignment: CDR1 SGHRS and CDR2 YFSETQ. The CDR3 is CASSFSGPSGEQYF. CDR3 DNA: TGCGCCAGCAGCTTTAGCGGACCATCGGGAGAGCAGTACTTC.

This clonotype was recorded only once. At one end the junction does not follow the germline gene, possibly because of a read error. This chain joins TRBV6-5 and TRBJ2-5; 10 nucleotides match TRBD1. The CDR3 consists of 14 residues. From germline, CDR1 is MNHEY and CDR2 SVGAGI. The CDR3 DNA is TGTGCCACCGGCGGGACAGGGGTAGGAGAGACCCGGTACTTC. Encoded protein: CATGGTGVGETRYF.

With respect to this clonotype: This may stem from a read error, because a much larger clone lies one nucleotide away. V is TRBV20-1 and J is TRBJ2-1, with D unclear. CDR3 length equals 11 residues. The germline V gene encodes CDR1 DFQATT and CDR2 SNEGSKA (reference sequence). The CDR3 here is CRASSYNEQFF. CDR3 nucleotides: TGCAGGGCCAGCTCCTACAATGAGCAGTTCTTC.

This clonotype was seen many times. J is TRBJ2-1 and V is TRBV28; tentatively, D is TRBD2 (5 bases). The V end was cut by 6 bases, the J end by 0 bases, with 12 bases between. CDR1 is MDHEN, CDR2 SYDVKM, per germline. This CDR3 contains 15 residues. DNA for the CDR3: TGTGCCAGCAGGTTGGGCGGGTTCTCCTACAATGAGCAGTTCTTC. Amino acids: CASRLGGFSYNEQFF.

Comments on this clonotype: This may arise from a read error, as a much more abundant clone is one base away. The rearrangement joins TRBV11-2 to TRBJ2-1; D is unclear. The last part of the DNA fits TRBJ2-7 better; the J call may be wrong. In germline, CDR1 is SGHAT, CDR2 FQNNGV. The CDR3 length is 13 residues. The CDR3 DNA reads TGTGCCAGCAGCTTAGGTTCCTACAATGAGCAGTACTTC. It is translated as CASSLGSYNEQYF.

Of note for this clonotype: Because the CDR3 is missing its conserved closing phenylalanine or tryptophan, this is likely a read error. This rearrangement joins TRBV20-1 to TRBJ2-3; D is uncertain. Trimming left V 4 bases short and J 7 bases short, with 9 bases between. The germline V gene encodes CDR1 DFQATT and CDR2 SNEGSKA (reference sequence). The CDR3 loop spans 11 amino acids. The CDR3 reads CSATGGNTQYL. CDR3 in DNA: TGCAGTGCTACGGGTGGTAATACGCAGTATCTT.

This chain uses TRBV29-1 with TRBJ2-1; perhaps TRBD2 as D (6 bases). V gave up 4 bases and J gave up 9 bases, with 19 bases separating them. Germline values: CDR1 SQVTM, CDR2 ANQGSEA. The CDR3 loop spans 14 amino acids. CDR3 region: CSVVAAAWGTEQFF. The CDR3 coding sequence is TGCAGCGTTGTAGCGGCGGCATGGGGCACTGAGCAGTTCTTC.

This clonotype was seen more than once but under ten times. The chain is built from TRBV12-3 or TRBV12-4 and TRBJ2-1, with 9 positions matching TRBD2. The CDR3 consists of 14 residues. V trimming: 3 bases; J trimming: 10 bases; junction bases outside the gene matches: 7. CDR3 loop: CASSLGVAGVEQFF. CDR3 nucleotide sequence: TGTGCCAGCAGTTTGGGGGTAGCGGGAGTGGAGCAGTTCTTC.

This clonotype turned up a few times. The junction and the germline gene differ at one end; a read error may be behind it. The gene calls are TRBV20-1 and TRBJ2-3, with 10 nucleotides matching TRBD2. The CDR3 sequence is 12 residues long. The germline CDR1 and CDR2 sequences are DFQATT and SNEGSKA (reference sequence). CDR3 nucleotides: TGCAGGGCTAGCGGGGGTACAGATACGCAGTATTTT. As protein: CRASGGTDTQYF.

This clonotype was counted a few times. The J gene is TRBJ2-7, the V gene TRBV6-1, with 11 bases matching TRBD1. This CDR3 spans 16 amino acids. Germline values: CDR1 MNHNS, CDR2 SASEGT. The trim removed 6 bases at V and 3 bases at J, leaving 10 bases unmatched. The chain's CDR3 is CASSHKGGTGGYEQYF. The CDR3 DNA reads as TGTGCCAGCAGCCACAAAGGAGGGACAGGGGGCTACGAGCAGTACTTC.

J is TRBJ1-2 and V is TRBV20-1; no reliable D call. The CDR3 has 14 amino acids. Deletions cut 1 base from V and 2 bases from J, with 11 bases between. Germline lookup yields CDR1 DFQATT and CDR2 SNEGSKA (reference sequence). DNA for the CDR3: TGCAGTGCTAGAGCGGTTGCAACGAACTATGGCTACACCTTC. It encodes CSARAVATNYGYTF.

This clonotype was observed a handful of times. The chain employs TRBV9 and TRBJ2-5, with 9 bases that match TRBD2. Looked up from germline, CDR1 is SGDLS and CDR2 is YYNGEE. J was trimmed by 5 bases and V by 2 bases; bases with no gene match: 1. There are 13 residues in the CDR3. The CDR3: CASSVSGGETQYF. In DNA form, the CDR3 reads TGTGCCAGCAGCGTCAGCGGGGGGGAGACCCAGTACTTC.

This clonotype is a singleton in its sample. The genes are TRBV13 and TRBJ2-5; 8 nucleotides line up with TRBD2. CDR1 and CDR2 (germline): PRHDT, FYEKMQ (reference sequence). This CDR3 is 15 amino acids long. V dropped 3 bases and J dropped 5; count of bases not matched to a gene: 8. CDR3 nucleotides: TGTGCCAGCAGCTTGCGAGCGGGAGTTATGGAGACCCAGTACTTC. Its translation: CASSLRAGVMETQYF.

The sample holds a few counts of this clonotype. The chain combines TRBV5-1 with TRBJ1-4; D is undetermined. Germline V lookup: CDR1 SGHRS, CDR2 YFSETQ. Trimming shortened V by 0 bases and J by 8 bases, and 8 bases separated the two germline ends. This CDR3 spans 13 amino acids. CDR3: CASSLDQAEKLFF. The CDR3 DNA sequence: TGCGCCAGCAGCTTGGATCAGGCGGAAAAACTGTTTTTT.

This clonotype has a handful of counts. This chain links TRBV3-1 with TRBJ1-5; maybe TRBD1 (5 bases). The CDR3 extends over 14 amino acids. Deletions cut 0 bases from V and 7 bases from J, with 10 bases between. Germline V gene data show CDR1 as LGHDT and CDR2 as YNNKEL (reference sequence). The CDR3: CASSQEGGVQPQHF. Here the CDR3 DNA reads TGTGCCAGCAGCCAAGAGGGGGGGGTACAGCCCCAGCATTTT.

This chain links TRBV7-8 with TRBJ2-3, with D perhaps TRBD2 (6 bases). CDR3 size: 16 residues. Germline values: CDR1 SGHVS, CDR2 FQNEAQ. The V end lost 2 bases, the J end lost 3 bases, and 15 bases lay between the germline ends. The CDR3 nucleotides read TGTGCCAGCAGCTTAAACTCGGGGGTCCTGACAGATACGCAGTATTTT. Its protein is CASSLNSGVLTDTQYF.

This clonotype was detected only a few times. V usage is TRBV24-1 and J usage is TRBJ2-5; TRBD1 matches 10 bases. Germline V lookup: CDR1 KGHDR, CDR2 SFDVKD. V trimming: 3 bases; J trimming: 2 bases; junction bases outside the gene matches: 11. The CDR3 consists of 18 residues. The CDR3 reads CATSDIPRDRGLQETQYF. Written as DNA, the CDR3 is TGTGCCACCAGTGATATACCCCGGGACAGGGGACTTCAAGAGACCCAGTACTTC.

V and J are TRBV4-3 and TRBJ1-1, with unresolved D. V dropped 4 bases and J dropped 8 bases, with 20 bases sitting between them. The CDR3 runs 15 residues. Germline CDR1 and CDR2: LGHNA and YSLEER. The CDR3 DNA sequence: TGCGCCAGCAGCCTCCAGTTGTTATTACTGAACGAAGCTTTCTTT. Translated, it gives CASSLQLLLLNEAFF.

The chain has TRBV11-2 and TRBJ2-2; D is uncertain. Trimming cost V 1 base and J 3 bases, with 15 bases left between them. CDR1 and CDR2 from the germline V gene are SGHAT and FQNNGV. The CDR3 extends over 17 amino acids. The CDR3, as DNA: TGTGCCAGCAGCTTAGCGGCGTACTTGGTGGACACCGGGGAGCTGTTTTTT. Translating gives CASSLAAYLVDTGELFF.